Following are 9 T cell receptor beta chains from one sample sequenced in a study of T cell changes during pregnancy in multiple sclerosis. Generated by immunoSEQ multiplex PCR, the TCRdb table keeps only in-frame clones and is missing some. Here the sample spans about 69,000 clones, 85% to 95% being singletons. The starting material was peripheral blood, obtained in the third trimester of pregnancy. Receptors originate from a female donor in good health, enrolled as a control in a pregnancy study.

The chain is built from TRBV28 and TRBJ1-2; 7 bases fit TRBD1. V lost 2 bases, J lost 1 base, and 10 bases stayed unmatched. The CDR3 spans 17 residues. The V gene's germline CDR1 is MDHEN and CDR2 SYDVKM. Written as DNA, the CDR3 is TGTGCCAGCAGTTTAAGGATCGGGACAGCCGATAACTATGGCTACACCTTC. Translating it yields CASSLRIGTADNYGYTF.

J is TRBJ2-1 and V is TRBV9; no clear D. V was shortened by 0 bases and J by 1 base, with 8 bases between the two germline ends. The CDR3 totals 15 residues. Germline CDR1 SGDLS, CDR2 YYNGEE. CDR3 protein: CASSVEANSYNEQFF. The CDR3 DNA follows: TGTGCCAGCAGCGTAGAAGCTAATTCCTACAATGAGCAGTTCTTC.

This clone has only a few counts. The rearrangement joins TRBV4-1 to TRBJ1-1; 7 bases map to TRBD1. The V gene end was trimmed by 4 bases and the J gene end by 6 bases; junction bases not matched to a gene: 14. The CDR3 has 16 residues. Germline CDR1 is MGHRA and CDR2 is YSYEKL. The CDR3 loop is CASSPFGQVLVAEAFF. DNA for the CDR3: TGCGCCAGCAGCCCCTTCGGACAGGTCTTAGTTGCTGAAGCTTTCTTT.

CDR3 residues: CASSDIAGGTGELFF. Here the CDR3 DNA reads TGTGCCAGCAGTGACATTGCGGGAGGTACCGGGGAGCTGTTTTTT. V gene TRBV6-4 combines with J gene TRBJ2-2; TRBD2 matches at 8 bases. Germline values: CDR1 MRHNA, CDR2 SNTAGT. The V segment lost 2 bases and the J segment 5 bases; nucleotides outside the gene matches: 4. This CDR3 is 15 amino acids long.

The chain combines TRBV28 with TRBJ2-7; 9 nucleotides align to TRBD2. Germline CDR1 MDHEN, CDR2 SYDVKM. With 2 bases clipped from V and 4 bases from J, the junction kept 3 bases outside the gene matches. The CDR3 loop spans 14 amino acids. CDR3 coding DNA: TGTGCCAGCAGTTTAGCGGGAGGGGCGTACGAGCAGTACTTC. This gives the protein CASSLAGGAYEQYF.

The chain couples TRBV30 to TRBJ2-3, with D perhaps matching TRBD2 (5 bases). CDR3 length equals 14 residues. Trimming left V 0 bases short and J 2 bases short, with 9 bases between. CDR1 and CDR2 from the germline V gene are GTSNPN and SVGIG (reference sequence). The CDR3 is CAWSVEGATDTQYF. The CDR3 DNA reads as TGTGCCTGGAGTGTTGAGGGAGCCACAGATACGCAGTATTTT.

Only a few counts were recorded for this clone. The chain joins TRBV4-1 to TRBJ1-1, with 8 bases that match TRBD1. Germline V lookup: CDR1 MGHRA, CDR2 YSYEKL. With 7 bases clipped from V and 3 bases from J, the junction kept 4 bases outside the gene matches. This CDR3 contains 13 residues. The chain's CDR3 is CASTGQGDTEAFF. The DNA for the CDR3 is TGCGCCAGCACAGGACAGGGCGACACTGAAGCTTTCTTT.

The chain links TRBV27 to TRBJ2-2; a possible D gene is TRBD1 (5 bases). CDR1 is MNHEY, CDR2 SMNVEV, per germline (reference sequence). The CDR3 runs to 13 residues. Trimming stripped 5 bases from V and 6 bases from J, with 10 bases between. For the CDR3, the DNA is TGTGCCAGCAGTCCGCGACAGCCCGGGGAGCTGTTTTTT. This codes for CASSPRQPGELFF.

This clone has a handful of counts. The chain employs TRBV7-8 and TRBJ2-2; 7 nucleotides line up with TRBD2. V trimming: 2 bases; J trimming: 2 bases; junction bases outside the gene matches: 8. This CDR3 is 17 amino acids long. CDR1 is SGHVS, CDR2 FQNEAQ, per germline. The CDR3 here is CASSLSSGRPNTGELFF. In DNA, the CDR3 is TGTGCCAGCAGCTTATCTAGCGGACGCCCTAACACCGGGGAGCTGTTTTTT.